Here is one T cell receptor beta chain with its context. In the source study's methods: The assay estimated nucleated cells by amplifying reference gene primers. Repertoires were generated with immunoSEQ multiplex PCR, while TCRdb's copy carries only in-frame clones and drops some. V, J and clone size derive from that table, while D and trimming were established from the DNA sequence. The data contain about 63,000 clones, about 70% of them singletons. These data come from a study of blood T cell repertoires in COVID-19. Study details: Researchers got acute and convalescent COVID-19 samples from the United States, Italy and Spain.

The germline V gene encodes CDR1 KGHSH and CDR2 LQKENI. The CDR3 is 16 amino acids. The V gene lost 4 bases and the J gene lost 0 bases, with 15 bases spanning the gap. The gene calls are TRBV18 and TRBJ1-1, with D possibly being TRBD1 (5 bases). The sequence came from a woman of 80 years or more with acute or convalescent COVID-19. The sample taken for sequencing was peripheral blood. Written as DNA, the CDR3 is TGTGCCAGCTCACTAGCCGGCAGGGCGGTGAACACTGAAGCTTTCTTT. It codes for CASSLAGRAVNTEAFF.